This T cell receptor beta chain was sequenced for a study of response to subunit inactivated influenza vaccine. Regarding the study as a whole: Authors suggested seasonal influenza vaccinations each recruit few new T cells.

From the RT-PCR reads, TCRdb called clonotypes with MiXCR, one entry per CDR3 protein. The data show just over 300,000 distinct CDR3 sequences, approximately 20% seen once. This clonotype has just a few counts. As yet, its antigen is unknown. Trimming removed 1 base from V and 0 bases from J, with 12 bases in between. The CDR3 is made up of 16 amino acids. Germline-derived CDR1 and CDR2 are DFQATT and SNEGSKA (reference sequence). The sample consisted of PBMCs from blood, taken less than 22 months after vaccination. The chain is built from TRBV20-1 and TRBJ1-4; D not resolved. This clonotype originated in a man aged 45-69 years who received an inactivated influenza vaccine. The CDR3 protein is CSARGNEFATNEKLFF. The CDR3 coding sequence is TGCAGTGCTAGAGGGAACGAATTTGCAACTAATGAAAAACTGTTTTTT.